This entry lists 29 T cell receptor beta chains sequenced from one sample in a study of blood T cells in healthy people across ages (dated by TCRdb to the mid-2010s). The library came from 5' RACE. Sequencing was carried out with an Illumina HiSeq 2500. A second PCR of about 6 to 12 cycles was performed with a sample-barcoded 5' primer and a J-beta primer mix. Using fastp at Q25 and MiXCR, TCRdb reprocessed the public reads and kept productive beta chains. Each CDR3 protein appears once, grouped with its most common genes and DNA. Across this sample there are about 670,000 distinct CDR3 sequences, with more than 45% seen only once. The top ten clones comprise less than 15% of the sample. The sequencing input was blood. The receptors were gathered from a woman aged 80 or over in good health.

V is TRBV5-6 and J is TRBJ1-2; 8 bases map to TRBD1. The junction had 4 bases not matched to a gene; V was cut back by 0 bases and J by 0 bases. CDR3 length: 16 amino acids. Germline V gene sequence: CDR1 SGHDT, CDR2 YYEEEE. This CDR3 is CASSLGDRRTNYGYTF. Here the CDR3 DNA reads TGTGCCAGCAGCTTGGGGGACAGGAGGACTAACTATGGCTACACCTTC.

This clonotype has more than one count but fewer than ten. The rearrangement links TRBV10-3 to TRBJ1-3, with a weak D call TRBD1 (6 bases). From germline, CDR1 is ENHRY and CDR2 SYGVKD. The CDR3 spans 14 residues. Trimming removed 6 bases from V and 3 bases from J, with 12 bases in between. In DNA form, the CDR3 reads TGTGCCATCAGCAGGGGAGGAAGTGGAAACACCATATATTTT. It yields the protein CAISRGGSGNTIYF.

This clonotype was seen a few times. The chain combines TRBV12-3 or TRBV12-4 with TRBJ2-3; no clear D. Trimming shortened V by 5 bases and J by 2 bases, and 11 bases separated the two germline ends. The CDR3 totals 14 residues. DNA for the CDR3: TGTGCCAGCAGTGCCCGTGGGAACACAGATACGCAGTATTTT. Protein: CASSARGNTDTQYF.

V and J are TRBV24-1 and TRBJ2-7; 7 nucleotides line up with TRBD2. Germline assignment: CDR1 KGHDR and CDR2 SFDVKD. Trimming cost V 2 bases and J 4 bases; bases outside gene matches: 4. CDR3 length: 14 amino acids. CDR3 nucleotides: TGTGCCACCAGTGATTCGGGCGGGAGATACGAGCAGTACTTC. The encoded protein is CATSDSGGRYEQYF.

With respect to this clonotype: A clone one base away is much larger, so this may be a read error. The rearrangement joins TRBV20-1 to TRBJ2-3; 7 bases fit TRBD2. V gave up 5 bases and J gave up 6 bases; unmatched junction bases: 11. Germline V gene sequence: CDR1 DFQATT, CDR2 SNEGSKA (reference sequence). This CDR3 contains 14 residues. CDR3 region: CSASKTSPMDTQYF. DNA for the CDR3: TGCAGTGCTTCGAAGACTAGCCCCATGGATACGCAGTATTTT.

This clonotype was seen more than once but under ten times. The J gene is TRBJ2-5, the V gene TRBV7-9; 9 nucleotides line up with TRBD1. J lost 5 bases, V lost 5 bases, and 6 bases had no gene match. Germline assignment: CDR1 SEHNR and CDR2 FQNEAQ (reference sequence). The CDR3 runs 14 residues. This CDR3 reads CASSRIGQGETQYF. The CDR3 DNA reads TGTGCCAGCAGCCGAATCGGACAGGGGGAGACCCAGTACTTC.

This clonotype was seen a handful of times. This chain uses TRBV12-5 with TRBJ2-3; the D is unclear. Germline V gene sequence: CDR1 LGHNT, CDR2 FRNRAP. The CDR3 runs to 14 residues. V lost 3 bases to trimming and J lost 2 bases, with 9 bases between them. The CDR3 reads CASGFFGSTDTQYF. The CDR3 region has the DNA TGTGCTAGTGGTTTCTTTGGATCCACAGATACGCAGTATTTT.

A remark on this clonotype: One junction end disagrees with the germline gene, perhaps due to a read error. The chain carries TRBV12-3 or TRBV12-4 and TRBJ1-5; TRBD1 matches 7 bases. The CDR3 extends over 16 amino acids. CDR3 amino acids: CACSSGGGFGNQPQHF. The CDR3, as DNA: TGTGCCTGCAGTTCAGGGGGAGGTTTCGGCAATCAGCCCCAGCATTTT.

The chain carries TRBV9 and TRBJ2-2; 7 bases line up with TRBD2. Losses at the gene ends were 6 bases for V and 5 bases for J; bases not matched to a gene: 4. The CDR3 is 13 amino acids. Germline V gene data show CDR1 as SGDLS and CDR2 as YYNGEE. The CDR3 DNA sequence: TGTGCCAGCATCACTAGCGAGACCGGGGAGCTGTTTTTT. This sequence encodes CASITSETGELFF.

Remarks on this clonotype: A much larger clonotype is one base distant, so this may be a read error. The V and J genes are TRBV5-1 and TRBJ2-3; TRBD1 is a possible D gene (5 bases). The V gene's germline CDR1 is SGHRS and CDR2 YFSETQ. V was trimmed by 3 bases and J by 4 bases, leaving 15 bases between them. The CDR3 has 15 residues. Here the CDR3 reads CASSWRQLGADTQYF. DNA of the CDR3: TGCGCCAGCAGCTGGCGACAGCTTGGCGCAGATACGCAGTATTTT.

CDR3 nucleotide sequence: TGTGCCAATCAACTAGCGGCCAACACAGATACGCAGTATTTT. This sequence encodes CANQLAANTDTQYF. V gene TRBV2 combines with J gene TRBJ2-3; TRBD2 matches 8 bases. V trimming: 10 bases; J trimming: 2 bases; junction bases outside the gene matches: 8. The CDR3 runs 14 residues. The germline CDR1 and CDR2 sequences are SNHLY and FYNNEI. The whole variable domain, filled in from reference TRBV2 and TRBJ2-3, reads EPEVTQTPSHQVTQMGQEVILRCVPISNHLYFYWYRQILGQKVEFLVSFYNNEISEKSEIFDDQFSVERPDGSNFTLKIRSTKLEDSAMYFCANQLAANTDTQYFGPGTRLTVL.

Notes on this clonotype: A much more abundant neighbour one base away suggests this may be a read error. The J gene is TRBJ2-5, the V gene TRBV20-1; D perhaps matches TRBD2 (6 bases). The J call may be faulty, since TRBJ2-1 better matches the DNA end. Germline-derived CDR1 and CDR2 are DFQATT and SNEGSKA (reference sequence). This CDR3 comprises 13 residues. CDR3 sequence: CACPSEYQETQFF. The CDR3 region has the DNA TGCGCCTGCCCTAGCGAGTACCAAGAGACCCAGTTCTTC.

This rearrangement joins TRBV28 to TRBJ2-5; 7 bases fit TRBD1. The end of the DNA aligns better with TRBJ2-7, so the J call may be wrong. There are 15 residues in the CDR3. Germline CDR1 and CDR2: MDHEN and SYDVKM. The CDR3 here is CASSLTQDRPYEQYF. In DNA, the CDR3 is TGTGCCAGCAGTTTAACCCAGGACAGGCCCTACGAGCAGTACTTC.

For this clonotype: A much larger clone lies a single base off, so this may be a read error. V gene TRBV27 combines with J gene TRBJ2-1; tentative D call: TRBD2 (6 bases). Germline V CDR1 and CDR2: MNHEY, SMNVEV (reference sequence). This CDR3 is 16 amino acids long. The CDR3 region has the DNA TGTGCCAACAGTAAAGCGGGTACGTGGAACTACAATGAGCAGTTCTTC. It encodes CANSKAGTWNYNEQFF.

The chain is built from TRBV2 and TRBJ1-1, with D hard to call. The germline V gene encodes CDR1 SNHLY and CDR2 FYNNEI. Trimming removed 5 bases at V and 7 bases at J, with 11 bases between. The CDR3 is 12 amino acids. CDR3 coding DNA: TGTGCCAGCAGTAAGGAGACTGTTGAAGCTTTCTTT. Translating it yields CASSKETVEAFF.

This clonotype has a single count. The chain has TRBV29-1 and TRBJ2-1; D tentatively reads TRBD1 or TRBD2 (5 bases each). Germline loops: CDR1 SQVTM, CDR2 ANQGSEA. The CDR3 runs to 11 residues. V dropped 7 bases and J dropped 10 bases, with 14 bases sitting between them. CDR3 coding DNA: TGCAGCGCCAAAAACGGGGACGAGCAGTTCTTC. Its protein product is CSAKNGDEQFF.

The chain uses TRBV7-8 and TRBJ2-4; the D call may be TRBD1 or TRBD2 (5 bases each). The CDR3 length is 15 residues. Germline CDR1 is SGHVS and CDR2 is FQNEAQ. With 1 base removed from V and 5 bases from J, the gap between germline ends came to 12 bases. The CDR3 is CASSLVQGVQNIQYF. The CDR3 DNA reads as TGTGCCAGCAGCTTAGTTCAGGGAGTACAAAACATTCAGTACTTC.

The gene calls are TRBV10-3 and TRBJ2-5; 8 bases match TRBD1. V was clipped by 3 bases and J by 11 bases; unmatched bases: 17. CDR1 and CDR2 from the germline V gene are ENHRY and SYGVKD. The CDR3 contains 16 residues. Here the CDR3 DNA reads TGTGCCATCAGTGAACGAGGGACAGGTCAATACAATGAGCAGTACTTC. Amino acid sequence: CAISERGTGQYNEQYF.

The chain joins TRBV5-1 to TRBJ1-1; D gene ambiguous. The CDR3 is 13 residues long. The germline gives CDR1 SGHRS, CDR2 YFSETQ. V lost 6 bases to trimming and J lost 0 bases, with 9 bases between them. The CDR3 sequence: CASNQAMNTEAFF. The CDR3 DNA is TGCGCCAGCAATCAGGCGATGAACACTGAAGCTTTCTTT.

This CDR3 is CASKGDLYNSPLHF. In DNA, the CDR3 is TGTGCCAGCAAAGGCGATTTGTATAATTCACCCCTCCACTTT. V and J are TRBV28 and TRBJ1-6; D is ambiguous. The ends were cut back, 7 bases at V and 4 bases at J, with 11 bases in the middle. Germline CDR1 MDHEN, CDR2 SYDVKM. CDR3 length: 14 residues.

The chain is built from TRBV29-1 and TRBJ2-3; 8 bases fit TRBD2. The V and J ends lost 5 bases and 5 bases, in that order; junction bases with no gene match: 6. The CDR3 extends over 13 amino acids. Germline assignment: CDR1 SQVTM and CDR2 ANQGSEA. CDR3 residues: CSVLPTSGDTQYF. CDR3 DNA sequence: TGCAGCGTTCTTCCTACTAGCGGAGATACGCAGTATTTT.

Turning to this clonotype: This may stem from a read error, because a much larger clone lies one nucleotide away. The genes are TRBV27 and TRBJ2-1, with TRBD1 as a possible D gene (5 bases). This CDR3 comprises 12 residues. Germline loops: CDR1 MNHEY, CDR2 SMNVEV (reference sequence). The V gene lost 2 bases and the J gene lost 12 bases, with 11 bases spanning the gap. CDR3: CASSLQGVVQFF. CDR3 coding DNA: TGTGCCAGCAGTTTACAGGGTGTAGTGCAGTTCTTC.

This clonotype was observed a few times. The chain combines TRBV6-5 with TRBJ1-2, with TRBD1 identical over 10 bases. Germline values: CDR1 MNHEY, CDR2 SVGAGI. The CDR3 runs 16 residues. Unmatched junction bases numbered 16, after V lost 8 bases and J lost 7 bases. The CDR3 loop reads CASGDRDRGRGGGYTF. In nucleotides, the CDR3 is TGTGCCAGCGGAGACCGGGACAGGGGCCGAGGGGGTGGCTACACCTTC.

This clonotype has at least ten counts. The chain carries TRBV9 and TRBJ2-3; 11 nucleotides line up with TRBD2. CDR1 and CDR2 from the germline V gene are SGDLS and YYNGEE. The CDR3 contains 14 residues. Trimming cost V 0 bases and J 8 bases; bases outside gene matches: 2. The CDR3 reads CASSVVTSGGTQYF. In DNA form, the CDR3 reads TGTGCCAGCAGCGTAGTTACTAGCGGGGGTACGCAGTATTTT.

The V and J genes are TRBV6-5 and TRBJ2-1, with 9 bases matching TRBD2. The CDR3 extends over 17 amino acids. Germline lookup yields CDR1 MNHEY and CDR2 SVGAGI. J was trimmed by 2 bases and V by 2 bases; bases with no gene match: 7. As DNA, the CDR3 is TGTGCCAGCAGTTACGGGTCTAGCGGGATGGCCTACAATGAGCAGTTCTTC. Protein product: CASSYGSSGMAYNEQFF.

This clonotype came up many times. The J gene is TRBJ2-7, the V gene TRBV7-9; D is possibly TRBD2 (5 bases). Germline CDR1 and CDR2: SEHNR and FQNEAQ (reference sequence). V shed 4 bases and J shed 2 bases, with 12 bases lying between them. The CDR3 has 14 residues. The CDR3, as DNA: TGTGCCAGCAGCTCGACTATAAGCCCCTACGAGCAGTACTTC. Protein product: CASSSTISPYEQYF.

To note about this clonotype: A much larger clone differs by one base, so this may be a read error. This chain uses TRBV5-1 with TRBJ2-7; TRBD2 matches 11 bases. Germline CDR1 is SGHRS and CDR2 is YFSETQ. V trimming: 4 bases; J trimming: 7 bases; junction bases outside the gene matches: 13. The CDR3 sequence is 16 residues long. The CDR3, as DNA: TGCGCCAGCAGCGGGACTAGCGGTCGTTCCTACGATGAGCAGTACTTC. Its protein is CASSGTSGRSYDEQYF.

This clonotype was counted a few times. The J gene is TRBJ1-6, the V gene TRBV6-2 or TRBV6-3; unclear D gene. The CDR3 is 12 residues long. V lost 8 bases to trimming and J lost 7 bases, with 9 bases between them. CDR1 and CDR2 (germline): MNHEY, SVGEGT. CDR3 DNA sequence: TGTGCCAGCCGGGGTGACAATTCACCCCTCCACTTT. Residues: CASRGDNSPLHF.

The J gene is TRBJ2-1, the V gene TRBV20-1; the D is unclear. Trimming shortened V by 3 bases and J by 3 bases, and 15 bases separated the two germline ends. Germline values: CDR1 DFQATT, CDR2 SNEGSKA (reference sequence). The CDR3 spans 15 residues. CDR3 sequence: CSASSSAGGYNEQFF. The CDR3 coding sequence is TGCAGTGCTAGTTCGTCTGCCGGTGGCTACAATGAGCAGTTCTTC.